The present T cell receptor beta chain was sequenced within a study of neurological immune-mediated disorders. Findings and caveats of the study: In HTLV-1-associated myelopathy, TCR clonal expansion was greatest, whereas multiple sclerosis had the least, falling below healthy controls. Across subjects, expanded clones had no CDR3 amino acid sequences in common, pointing to private repertoires in all groups.

The making of cDNA relied on 5'RACE with 10-nucleotide random UMIs. MiXCR, run by TCRdb on the 5' RACE reads, gives a single entry per CDR3 protein. The sample holds roughly 55,000 distinct CDR3 sequences, around 17% seen once. Healthy controls consisted of blood bank volunteers in Maryland, USA. The CDR3 runs to 15 residues. V lost 4 bases and J lost 3; bases outside the gene matches: 5. From germline, CDR1 is SGHRS and CDR2 YFSETQ. Note on this clonotype: Its antigen is undetermined.

This receptor was obtained from a man aged 55 to 70 in good health. Sequencing was done on a sample of PBMCs. V gene TRBV5-1 combines with J gene TRBJ2-5; the match to TRBD1 covers 11 bases. CDR3 nucleotide sequence: TGCGCCAGCAGCGGGTCGGGACAGGGGGAAGAGACCCAGTACTTC. It is translated as CASSGSGQGEETQYF.